These 23 T cell receptor beta chains share one sample of origin, sequenced in a study of T cell responses to AZD1222 COVID-19 vaccine. The protocol was immunoSEQ multiplex PCR, while the TCRdb copy is restricted to in-frame clones and leaves out a portion. The repertoire includes roughly 100,000 clones, 85% to 90% of them detected once, and about 9.1% sits in the top ten. The specimen was peripheral blood, collected on day 0 of AZD1222 vaccination. The receptors shown here come from an adult in good health.

This clone turned up a few times. This chain joins TRBV28 and TRBJ1-2; 7 bases are a match to TRBD1. This CDR3 has 14 amino acids. Germline V gives CDR1 MDHEN, CDR2 SYDVKM. The J segment lost 7 bases and the V segment lost 2 bases, leaving 7 bases of the junction unmatched. CDR3 region: CASSLIGGPSGYTF. Here the CDR3 DNA reads TGTGCCAGCAGTTTAATAGGGGGCCCTTCTGGCTACACCTTC.

The V gene is TRBV9, the J gene TRBJ1-1; D is unresolved. CDR3 length equals 13 residues. Germline CDR1 SGDLS, CDR2 YYNGEE. V was pared by 1 base and J by 1 base, with 5 bases between. The CDR3 reads CASSVRGNTEAFF. The CDR3 DNA sequence: TGTGCCAGCAGCGTACGCGGGAACACTGAAGCTTTCTTT.

The chain carries TRBV29-1 and TRBJ2-7; 9 bases fit TRBD1. V was clipped by 0 bases and J by 6 bases; unmatched bases: 6. This CDR3 is 14 amino acids long. The germline CDR1 and CDR2 sequences are SQVTM and ANQGSEA. The DNA for the CDR3 is TGCAGCGTTGAAGATCTTCGGACAGGGGTCGAGCAGTACTTC. Its translation is CSVEDLRTGVEQYF.

V is TRBV30 and J is TRBJ2-1; weak D call: TRBD1 (6 bases). CDR1 is GTSNPN and CDR2 is SVGIG in the germline V gene (reference sequence). The ends were cut back, 0 bases at V and 10 bases at J, with 13 bases in the middle. The CDR3 runs to 13 residues. As DNA, the CDR3 is TGTGCCTGGAGTGTACTAGGGGGAAGCGAGCAGTTCTTC. It translates to CAWSVLGGSEQFF.

V and J are TRBV3-1 (or the pseudogene TRBV3-2) and TRBJ2-3; TRBD2 matches 9 bases. Germline trimming cut 0 bases from V and 1 base from J; bases unmatched to any gene: 11. This CDR3 is built from 19 residues. The germline gives CDR1 LGHDT, CDR2 YNNKEL (reference sequence). CDR3 region: CASSQDRGGRAGGTDTQYF. Here the CDR3 DNA reads TGTGCCAGCAGCCAAGACCGAGGCGGGAGGGCCGGGGGCACAGATACGCAGTATTTT.

The chain carries TRBV7-2 and TRBJ1-1; D gene unclear. There are 16 residues in the CDR3. V lost 1 base and J lost 0, with 12 bases in between. CDR1 and CDR2 from the germline V gene are SGHTA and FQGNSA. The CDR3 DNA reads TGTGCCAGCAGCTTAGTACCAGCAAACATGAACACTGAAGCTTTCTTT. Protein product: CASSLVPANMNTEAFF.

This clone has only one observation. The rearrangement links TRBV18 to TRBJ2-1; D is unresolved. In germline, CDR1 is KGHSH, CDR2 LQKENI. The CDR3 length is 12 residues. Between the trimmed V and J ends, which lost 1 base and 7 bases, there was a span of 5 bases. The CDR3 spells CASSPRVNEQFF. The DNA for the CDR3 is TGTGCCAGCTCACCACGGGTGAATGAGCAGTTCTTC.

The J gene is TRBJ2-1, the V gene TRBV28; 7 bases fit TRBD2. CDR3 length: 11 residues. V was pared by 4 bases and J by 9 bases, with 0 bases of the junction left unmatched. The germline V gene has CDR1 MDHEN and CDR2 SYDVKM. The CDR3 nucleotides read TGTGCCAGCAGTTCTAGCGGTGAGCAGTTCTTC. Its translation is CASSSSGEQFF.

Here the CDR3 reads CASSQGHLNTEAFF. CDR3 in DNA: TGTGCCAGCAGCCAAGGACATCTGAACACTGAAGCTTTCTTT. The J gene is TRBJ1-1, the V gene TRBV3-1 (or the pseudogene TRBV3-2), with unresolved D. V lost 1 base to trimming and J lost 0 bases, with 6 bases between them. The CDR3 extends over 14 amino acids. Germline V gene data show CDR1 as LGHDT and CDR2 as YNNKEL (reference sequence).

The chain carries TRBV28 and TRBJ2-2; D remains unclear. The CDR3 contains 13 residues. V lost 6 bases, J lost 2 bases, and 7 bases lay in between. CDR1 and CDR2 (germline): MDHEN, SYDVKM. This chain's CDR3 is CASSQLNTGELFF. The DNA for the CDR3 is TGTGCCAGCAGCCAACTAAACACCGGGGAGCTGTTTTTT.

The rearrangement joins TRBV5-1 to TRBJ2-3, with 12 bases matching TRBD1. Trimming at V came to 3 bases and at J to 5 bases, leaving 4 bases not matched to a gene. Germline CDR1 is SGHRS and CDR2 is YFSETQ. The CDR3 extends over 15 amino acids. The CDR3 DNA reads TGCGCCAGCAGCTCCGGGACAGGGGGCGGAGATACGCAGTATTTT. This sequence encodes CASSSGTGGGDTQYF. Complete variable domain (other parts from reference TRBV5-1 and TRBJ2-3): KAGVTQTPRYLIKTRGQQVTLSCSPISGHRSVSWYQQTPGQGLQFLFEYFSETQRNKGNFPGRFSGRQFSNSRSEMNVSTLELGDSALYLCASSSGTGGGDTQYFGPGTRLTVL.

This clone showed up just a few times. The rearrangement joins TRBV6-5 to TRBJ2-7; D gene unclear. In germline, CDR1 is MNHEY, CDR2 SVGAGI. The CDR3 totals 11 residues. The germline V and J ends were trimmed by 4 bases and 4 bases, with 5 bases remaining between them. The CDR3 DNA is TGTGCCAGCAGTTCACTATACGAGCAGTACTTC. Amino acid sequence: CASSSLYEQYF.

The chain is built from TRBV28 and TRBJ1-5; the D is unclear. The V gene lost 7 bases and the J gene lost 4 bases, with 11 bases spanning the gap. The CDR3 is 13 residues long. The germline CDR1 and CDR2 sequences are MDHEN and SYDVKM. The CDR3 spells CASTSTPNQPQHF. For the CDR3, the DNA is TGTGCCAGCACCTCCACCCCGAATCAGCCCCAGCATTTT.

The chain is built from TRBV19 and TRBJ2-7; D is unresolved. Germline CDR1 LNHDA, CDR2 SQIVND (reference sequence). V lost 7 bases and J lost 2, with 9 bases in between. CDR3 size: 12 residues. The CDR3 here is CASNSAPYEQYF. CDR3 coding DNA: TGTGCCAGTAACTCTGCACCCTACGAGCAGTACTTC. The full variable domain, with the rest looked up from reference TRBV19 and TRBJ2-7, is DGGITQSPKYLFRKEGQNVTLSCEQNLNHDAMYWYRQDPGQGLRLIYYSQIVNDFQKGDIAEGYSVSREKKESFPLTVTSAQKNPTAFYLCASNSAPYEQYFGPGTRLTVT.

The gene calls are TRBV3-1 (or the pseudogene TRBV3-2) and TRBJ2-7; unclear D gene. Germline V gives CDR1 LGHDT, CDR2 YNNKEL (reference sequence). CDR3 length: 15 residues. Trimming left V 4 bases short and J 1 base short, with 14 bases between. The CDR3 nucleotides are TGTGCCAGCAGCCTAACCGCAGCGAGATCCTACGAGCAGTACTTC. It encodes CASSLTAARSYEQYF.

This chain connects TRBV10-3 to TRBJ1-2; D is unclear. Germline lookup yields CDR1 ENHRY and CDR2 SYGVKD. The V end lost 5 bases, the J end lost 8 bases, and 18 bases lay between the germline ends. The CDR3 length is 14 residues. The CDR3 DNA sequence: TGTGCCATCAGTAATAGAAGAACAGAGGACGGCTACACCTTC. As protein: CAISNRRTEDGYTF.

The chain employs TRBV28 and TRBJ2-1, with TRBD1 matching 9 bases. The V and J ends lost 1 base and 3 bases, in that order; junction bases with no gene match: 4. Germline V CDR1 and CDR2: MDHEN, SYDVKM. The CDR3 totals 16 residues. The CDR3 region is CASSLSGQGYYNEQFF. In DNA, the CDR3 is TGTGCCAGCAGTTTATCGGGACAGGGATACTACAATGAGCAGTTCTTC.

V and J are TRBV7-9 and TRBJ2-1; 11 nucleotides agree with TRBD2. V was pared by 5 bases and J by 5 bases, with 5 bases of the junction left unmatched. Per the germline V gene, CDR1 is SEHNR and CDR2 is FQNEAQ (reference sequence). The CDR3 consists of 15 residues. The CDR3 protein is CASSQTSGRNNEQFF. The DNA of the CDR3 is TGTGCCAGCAGCCAAACTAGCGGGAGAAACAATGAGCAGTTCTTC.

This chain joins TRBV7-9 and TRBJ1-1; D gene unclear. V lost 8 bases to trimming and J lost 0 bases, with 10 bases between them. From germline, CDR1 is SEHNR and CDR2 FQNEAQ (reference sequence). This CDR3 region has 13 residues. The CDR3 coding sequence is TGTGCCAGCGAGGGCCGAATGAACACTGAAGCTTTCTTT. Translating gives CASEGRMNTEAFF.

This chain links TRBV7-2 with TRBJ1-6, with D tentatively TRBD1 (5 bases). This CDR3 region has 13 residues. CDR1 SGHTA and CDR2 FQGNSA come from the germline V gene. V shed 1 base and J shed 9 bases, with 7 bases lying between them. The CDR3: CASSLERGSPLHF. In nucleotides, the CDR3 is TGTGCCAGCAGCTTAGAAAGGGGTTCACCCCTCCACTTT. The full variable domain, with the rest looked up from reference TRBV7-2 and TRBJ1-6, is GAGVSQSPSNKVTEKGKDVELRCDPISGHTALYWYRQSLGQGLEFLIYFQGNSAPDKSGLPSDRFSAERTGGSVSTLTIQRTQQEDSAVYLCASSLERGSPLHFGNGTRLTVT.

V is TRBV28 and J is TRBJ1-1; the D gene is possibly TRBD1 (6 bases). Germline V gene sequence: CDR1 MDHEN, CDR2 SYDVKM. This CDR3 spans 18 amino acids. V lost 7 bases and J 1 base, leaving 25 bases between the germline ends. This chain's CDR3 is CASTSRGAGVRRNTEAFF. In DNA, the CDR3 is TGTGCCAGCACCTCCCGGGGGGCAGGAGTTCGGCGGAACACTGAAGCTTTCTTT.

The J gene is TRBJ2-2, the V gene TRBV28; 9 bases are a match to TRBD2. Germline V CDR1 and CDR2: MDHEN, SYDVKM. This CDR3 is 18 amino acids long. With 7 bases clipped from V and 1 base from J, the junction kept 13 bases outside the gene matches. CDR3 protein: CASNHPGLAGMNTGELFF. CDR3 DNA sequence: TGTGCCAGCAACCACCCGGGGCTAGCGGGAATGAACACCGGGGAGCTGTTTTTT.

The V gene is TRBV24-1, the J gene TRBJ2-6; the D gene is possibly TRBD1 (5 bases). Per the germline V gene, CDR1 is KGHDR and CDR2 is SFDVKD. V lost 4 bases to trimming and J lost 1 base, with 10 bases between them. The CDR3 runs 16 residues. Here the CDR3 reads CATSDPTVSGANVLTF. As DNA, the CDR3 is TGTGCCACCAGTGACCCGACAGTTTCTGGGGCCAACGTCCTGACTTTC.